This section outlines one TCR beta chain sequence together with its context. Its antigen is not known. The data were taken from a study of neoadjuvant nivolumab and ipilimumab in lung cancer. Study-wide findings and caveats: Resected tumors had greater TCR richness and clonality than uninvolved lung. From pretherapy to surgery, tumor richness and clonality rose with dual therapy.

Profiling relied on immunoSEQ multiplex PCR, and the TCRdb table lists in-frame clones only, not all of them. This table holds fewer than 35,000 clones, 92% found once. The sample in question was peripheral blood, obtained after neoadjuvant nivolumab, alone or with ipilimumab, at or shortly before surgery. This sequence was found in an adult with non-small cell lung cancer.

CDR3 in DNA: TGTGCCAGCAGCTTGGGGGTAGCGGCAACCTACGAGCAGTACTTC. Its translation: CASSLGVAATYEQYF. The chain joins TRBV5-5 to TRBJ2-7; a weak D match, TRBD2 (6 bases). The CDR3 is 15 amino acids. CDR1 is SGHKS and CDR2 is YYEKEE in the germline V gene (reference sequence). Trimming shortened V by 0 bases and J by 2 bases, and 12 bases separated the two germline ends. The full variable domain, rest sourced from reference TRBV5-5 and TRBJ2-7, is DAGVTQSPTHLIKTRGQQVTLRCSPISGHKSVSWYQQVLGQGPQFIFQYYEKEERGRGNFPDRFSARQFPNYSSELNVNALLLGDSALYLCASSLGVAATYEQYFGPGTRLTVT.